This is a list of T cell receptor beta chains from one sample in a study of technical replicates of blood from a handful of donors. Sequencing used immunoSEQ multiplex PCR; TCRdb keeps in-frame clones, though not all of them. This table has roughly 68,000 clones, approximately 91% appearing once. The source material was PBMCs. These receptors were collected from a human donor in good health. Some clones in this sample may be carry-over from other donors' samples. The CDR3 runs from the conserved cysteine through the conserved F or W. Each record gives: V gene, CDR3 protein.

TRBV4-2 CASSQDKGVSEQFF
TRBV7-8 CASSPTGQARYGYTF
TRBV7-8 CASSPGQTNYGYTF
TRBV7-2 CASSSTTLIRQYGYTF
TRBV7-9 CASSKTLLRGEKLFF
TRBV7-9 CASSLTGAGKDTQYF
TRBV19 CASRRDTDYGYTF
TRBV5-1 CASTPEGTGGGREAFF
TRBV6-5 CASRPGQGNQPQHF
TRBV7-3 CASSLSRWETQYF
TRBV2 CASGATGIANQPQHF
TRBV6-6 CASSLQGITNTEAFF
TRBV25-1 CASSESRTSEDTDTQYF
TRBV10-3 CAISESWGQSSGANVLTF
TRBV7-9 CASSLEGVNNSPLHF
TRBV6-1 CASSSLGTGAYGYTF
TRBV11-2 CASSLPRQGQTEAFF
TRBV27 CASSLRQGVDTQYF
TRBV19 CASSIGLGTGANVLTF
TRBV6-1 CATGAVRGGSTEAFF
TRBV6-6 CASTEDGRVSTDTQYF
TRBV2 CASSSYGGQPQHF
TRBV27 CASSYWAGYEQYF
TRBV5-1 CASSSQGAGANVLTF
TRBV7-9 CASSSAGGRTYEQYF
TRBV4-2 CASSQDTDNTEAFF
TRBV7-9 CASSRVSAGGTDTQYF
TRBV30 CAWSVASSSTDTQYF
TRBV29-1 CSVGGPQVGEQYF
TRBV23-1 CASSQCQTSGRPVSYNEQFF
TRBV21-1 CASSPPRDKREYTF
TRBV29-1 CSVEGSGGAFEQFF
TRBV19 CASSMAGQRVQPQHF
TRBV10-3 CAISRPGTGNYGYTF
TRBV7-9 CASRDSLASGKTSYEQYF
TRBV18 CASSPPSGGNYGYTF
TRBV7-2 CASSPRWGGQETQYF
TRBV6-1 CAGARAGGTQPQHF
TRBV28 CASSLGLQNTGELFF
TRBV9 CASSVAFTGEQYF
TRBV9 CASSRGGVTEAFF
TRBV5-6 CASSYRGVNYGYTF
TRBV19 CASSRRGRGRRETQYF
TRBV4-2 CASSQEDVASTGEQYF
TRBV6-1 CASSEGQPENSYEQYF
TRBV5-1 CASSLTGENNEQFF
TRBV19 CATKTGNSPLHF
TRBV7-2 CASSLIGGGNEQYF
TRBV7-3 CASSPVILAGGRSSYNEQFF
TRBV6-5 CASSYYAAGDYEQYF
TRBV27 CASSRPGGGRIEAFF
TRBV18 CASGGAAYNEQFF
TRBV11-2 CASSLSGGYNEQFF
TRBV5-1 CASSIPRTSASLPGSYEQYF
TRBV7-6 CASSLGLAGYNEQFF
TRBV19 CASSWGLGTDTQYF
TRBV25-1 CASSPRDRGFYEQYF
TRBV6-5 CASRRQGNYGYTF
TRBV21-1 CASRHRTGKAPLHF